This TCR beta chain was observed in a study of blood T cell repertoires in COVID-19. Study summary: The samples span acute and convalescent COVID-19 from the United States, Italy and Spain. PBMCs, B-cell-depleted T cells, or T cells were the source of the cDNA or gDNA that made up the material.

Recruited during active infection, patients (from Seattle) were subsequently followed longitudinally. Original handling: Reference gene primer amplification yielded estimated nucleated cell counts. Only in-frame clones appear in the TCRdb table, and some are missing; sequencing was by immunoSEQ multiplex PCR. V and J calls and clone size are those listed in that table; D and trimming were worked out from the DNA. Of 200,000 to 250,000 clones in the sample, 86% were seen once. Germline V gene data show CDR1 as LNHDA and CDR2 as SQIVND (reference sequence). The V gene lost 1 base and the J gene lost 8 bases, with 8 bases spanning the gap. CDR3 size: 13 residues.

The sequencing input was peripheral blood. This clonotype was obtained from a woman aged 45-60 years with COVID-19, enrolled during active disease. This chain connects TRBV19 to TRBJ1-4, with D uncertain. CDR3 sequence (DNA): TGTGCCAGTAGTATAGCCTTGGAGGAAAAACTGTTTTTT. It encodes CASSIALEEKLFF. Drawing the rest from reference TRBV19 and TRBJ1-4, the complete variable domain is DGGITQSPKYLFRKEGQNVTLSCEQNLNHDAMYWYRQDPGQGLRLIYYSQIVNDFQKGDIAEGYSVSREKKESFPLTVTSAQKNPTAFYLCASSIALEEKLFFGSGTQLSVL.